This T cell receptor (beta chain) came from a study of neurological immune-mediated disorders. Germline loops: CDR1 MDHEN, CDR2 SYDVKM. Trimming shortened V by 2 bases and J by 1 base, and 11 bases separated the two germline ends. The CDR3 covers 15 residues. The study's findings and limits: Multiple sclerosis patients had less TCR clonal expansion than even healthy controls, unlike HTLV-1-associated myelopathy.

TCRdb re-derived calls from the 5' RACE reads in MiXCR, one entry per CDR3 protein. Of 65,000 to 90,000 distinct CDR3 sequences listed, about 5.2% are singletons. This clonotype was counted many times. As yet, its antigen is unknown. The sample taken for sequencing was PBMCs. V is TRBV28 and J is TRBJ1-2, with D possibly TRBD1 on 6 matching bases. This receptor was taken from a woman aged 25 to 45 with multiple sclerosis. CDR3 nucleotides: TGTGCCAGCAGTTTAAGGGGGATGCTTAACTATGGCTACACCTTC. This encodes CASSLRGMLNYGYTF.